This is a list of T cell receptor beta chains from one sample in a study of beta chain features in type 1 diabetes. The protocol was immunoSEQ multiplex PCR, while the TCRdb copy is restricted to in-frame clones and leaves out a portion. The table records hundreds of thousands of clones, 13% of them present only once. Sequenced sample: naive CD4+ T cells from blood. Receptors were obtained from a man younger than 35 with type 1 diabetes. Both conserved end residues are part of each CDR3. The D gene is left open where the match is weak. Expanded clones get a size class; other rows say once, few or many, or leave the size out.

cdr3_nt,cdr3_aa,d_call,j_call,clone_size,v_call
TGTGCCAGCAGCGTAGACGGACAGCCCTACAATGAGCAGTTCTTC,CASSVDGQPYNEQFF,-,TRBJ2-1,few,TRBV9
TGTGCCAGCAGCTTATCGAGCAATCAGCCCCAGCATTTT,CASSLSSNQPQHF,-,TRBJ1-5,-,TRBV7-9
TGTGCCAGCAGTTATGAACAGGGGAACTATGGCTACACCTTC,CASSYEQGNYGYTF,TRBD1,TRBJ1-2,-,TRBV10-3
TGTGCCAGCAGAGGACAGGCGGCCAACTATGGCTACACCTTC,CASRGQAANYGYTF,TRBD1,TRBJ1-2,-,TRBV27
TGTGCCAGCTCACCCCAGGGATCCCCCGCAGATACGCAGTATTTT,CASSPQGSPADTQYF,-,TRBJ2-3,few,TRBV18
TGTGCCAGCAGTTCCGAGGGCAGCTATGGCTACACCTTC,CASSSEGSYGYTF,-,TRBJ1-2,-,TRBV27
TGTGCCAGCAGTGGGGTGCCGGGACACCTCCTTGGGGAGCAGTACTTC,CASSGVPGHLLGEQYF,-,TRBJ2-7,-,TRBV2
TGTGCCAGCAGCCCCGGGAGGGGTAGCAGTGTCAGGGAGCTGTTTTTT,CASSPGRGSSVRELFF,TRBD2,TRBJ2-2,-,TRBV7-6
TGTGCCAGCAGCCATTCACGGACAGGCTACAATGAGCAGTTCTTC,CASSHSRTGYNEQFF,TRBD1,TRBJ2-1,few,TRBV7-3
TGTGCCAGCAGTGAACGGGATGAAAAACTGTTTTTT,CASSERDEKLFF,-,TRBJ1-4,-,TRBV6-1
TGTGCCATCAGGACCGGGGCCACCTCTGGGGCCAACGTCCTGACTTTC,CAIRTGATSGANVLTF,-,TRBJ2-6,few,TRBV10-3
TGTGCCAGTAGTATCGAAAATAATTCACCCCTCCACTTT,CASSIENNSPLHF,-,TRBJ1-6,-,TRBV19
TGTGCCAGCAGCTCTCAATTGGATCAGGGCTACACCTTC,CASSSQLDQGYTF,-,TRBJ1-2,few,TRBV7-9
TGCAGCGTCCTGGACAGGAGCAATCAGCCCCAGCATTTT,CSVLDRSNQPQHF,TRBD1,TRBJ1-5,-,TRBV29-1
TGTGCCAGCAGTTACCTGGCAAATCAGCCCCAGCATTTT,CASSYLANQPQHF,-,TRBJ1-5,-,TRBV6-5
TGTGCCAGTAGTATACAGGGAATAAACACTGAAGCTTTCTTT,CASSIQGINTEAFF,-,TRBJ1-1,few,TRBV19
TGTGCCAGCAGCCACGCGGAGGGGCAGGGAGGGTGGACCCAGTACTTC,CASSHAEGQGGWTQYF,TRBD2,TRBJ2-5,-,TRBV7-6
TGTGCCAGCAGCTTAGGACTGGTCGTTCGACAGCTAAATGGCTACACCTTC,CASSLGLVVRQLNGYTF,-,TRBJ1-2,-,TRBV7-2
TGTGCCAGCAGCCCTCGCGGGGATAGCGGGGAAGGGGGGCAGTTCTTC,CASSPRGDSGEGGQFF,TRBD2,TRBJ2-1,-,TRBV4-1
TGTGCCAGCAGCTTGGGGCAGAGCAATCAGCCCCAGCATTTT,CASSLGQSNQPQHF,-,TRBJ1-5,-,TRBV5-6
TGCGCCAGCAGCCAACCCCGGGACAGGGGGGTGAAAGATACGCAGTATTTT,CASSQPRDRGVKDTQYF,TRBD1,TRBJ2-3,-,TRBV4-1
TGTGCCAGCAGCGATCCACGGAAAGGCCCCTACGAGCAGTACTTC,CASSDPRKGPYEQYF,-,TRBJ2-7,few,TRBV7-9
TGTGCCTGGCTAACCATGAACACTGAAGCTTTCTTT,CAWLTMNTEAFF,-,TRBJ1-1,-,TRBV30
TGTGCCAGCAGTTACGGGACAGATGAAGCTTTCTTT,CASSYGTDEAFF,TRBD1,TRBJ1-1,-,TRBV6-6
TGTGCCAGCACCAAGATAGCGAACACTGAAGCTTTCTTT,CASTKIANTEAFF,-,TRBJ1-1,few,TRBV7-9
TGTGCCAGCAGCATAGGACAGTACTACGAGCAGTACTTC,CASSIGQYYEQYF,-,TRBJ2-7,-,TRBV5-8
TGTGCCAGCAGCGGGGCAGGGGCTAACTATGGCTACACCTTC,CASSGAGANYGYTF,-,TRBJ1-2,few,TRBV5-6
TGTGCCAGCAGCTTAGGCTCCTACAATGAGCAGTTCTTC,CASSLGSYNEQFF,-,TRBJ2-1,few,TRBV7-2
TGCAGCGTTGGGGCTAAGGGGATGGGGTTT,CSVGAKGMGF,-,TRBJ1-1,-,TRBV29-1